This T cell receptor (beta chain) derives from a study of PD-1 blockade in classical Hodgkin lymphoma. Brentuximab vedotin exposure varied among the patients, all of whom had relapsed after autologous stem cell transplantation. TCRdb's table, derived via immunoSEQ multiplex PCR, lists solely in-frame clones and lacks some. The data contain approximately 99,000 clones, about nine tenths of them singletons. Germline trimming cut 7 bases from V and 10 bases from J; bases unmatched to any gene: 13. This CDR3 is 14 amino acids long. From germline, CDR1 is MNHEY and CDR2 SVGAGI. J is TRBJ1-1 and V is TRBV6-5; 9 bases match TRBD1. The source material was peripheral blood mononuclear cells (PBMCs), sampled before the second cycle of nivolumab. The clonotype was recovered from a human donor with classical Hodgkin lymphoma. CDR3 loop: CASTSRGTGRVAFF. As DNA, the CDR3 is TGTGCCAGCACCTCACGGGGGACAGGGCGGGTAGCTTTCTTT.